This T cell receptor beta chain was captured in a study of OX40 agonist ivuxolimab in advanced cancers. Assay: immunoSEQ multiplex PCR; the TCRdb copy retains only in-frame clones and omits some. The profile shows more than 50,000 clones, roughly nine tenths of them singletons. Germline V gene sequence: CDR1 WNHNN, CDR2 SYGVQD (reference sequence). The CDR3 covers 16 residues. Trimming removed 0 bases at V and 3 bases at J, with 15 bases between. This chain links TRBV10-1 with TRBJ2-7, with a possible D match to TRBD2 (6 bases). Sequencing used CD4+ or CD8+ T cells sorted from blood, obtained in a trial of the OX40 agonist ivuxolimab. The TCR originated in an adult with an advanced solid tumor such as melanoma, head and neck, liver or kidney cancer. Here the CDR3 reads CASSESCLRELYEQYF. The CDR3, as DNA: TGCGCCAGCAGTGAGTCGTGCTTGCGGGAACTCTACGAGCAGTACTTC.